This TCR beta chain was captured by sequencing in a study of T cells in Graves' hyperthyroidism and ophthalmopathy. About the study: Peripheral blood was taken when the disease was first diagnosed, before any treatment began.

The study, taken as a whole, reports: A model of 13 V-J features distinguished ophthalmopathy from stable hyperthyroidism.

The investigators amplified TCR beta CDR3 regions from RNA transcripts. The primer set for the first-round RT-PCR of the TCR CDR3 was HTBI. Each CDR3 protein gets one entry after TCRdb re-called the multiplex PCR reads with MiXCR. The sample holds some 440,000 distinct CDR3 sequences, approximately 14% seen once. This clonotype was counted many times. Its antigen is as yet unknown. Clinical symptoms, serum thyroxine and TRAb, thyroid ultrasound and orbital computed tomography were used for the diagnoses. Germline loops: CDR1 MNHNS, CDR2 SASEGT. CDR3 length: 13 amino acids. V shed 6 bases and J shed 7 bases, with 15 bases lying between them.

The chain uses TRBV6-1 and TRBJ1-2; TRBD1 is a possible D gene (5 bases). The sample comprised blood. The sequence was collected from a woman aged 18-29 years with Graves' hyperthyroidism. The DNA of the CDR3 is TGTGCCAGCAGGAAGATCGACCAGGGTGGCTACACCTTC. It encodes CASRKIDQGGYTF.